This T cell receptor beta chain is from a study of PD-1 blockade in classical Hodgkin lymphoma. Broader study findings: Whatever underlies the repertoire differences (possibly disease activity or prior therapy) remains undefined.

This CDR3 has 15 residues. Trimming cost V 4 bases and J 5 bases, with 15 bases left between them. Germline V gene sequence: CDR1 SNHLY, CDR2 FYNNEI. Sample time point: cycle 4 day 1 (C4D1), after about 6 weeks of nivolumab. The patients all showed relapse after autologous stem cell transplantation, while their brentuximab vedotin exposure varied. Magnetic negative selection purified CD4+ T cells from thawed PBMCs. Details on this clone: Its antigen is not known.

Method: immunoSEQ multiplex PCR; TCRdb's copy keeps in-frame clones and lacks some. The sample has some 13,000 clones, approximately 83% seen once. This specimen was CD4+ T cells from blood, taken before the fourth cycle of nivolumab. The receptor's source is a human donor with classical Hodgkin lymphoma. The chain employs TRBV2 and TRBJ1-5; D remains ambiguous. The CDR3 DNA sequence: TGTGCCAGCAGTGGAACAATCTGGACCCATCAGCCCCAGCATTTT. As protein: CASSGTIWTHQPQHF.